This entry lists 18 T cell receptor beta chains sequenced from one sample in a study of molecular identifiers for immune sequencing clone quantification. TCRdb recomputed calls from the PCR reads with MiXCR, one row per CDR3 protein. The table includes about 330,000 distinct CDR3 sequences, roughly 24% detected once. Input material: naive CD8+ T cells from blood, with Jurkat cell RNA spiked in. The subset denotes: FACS-sorted CD8+CD4-CCR7+CD45RA+ naive T cells. The receptors originated from a human donor in good health. Some libraries in this study had Jurkat cell RNA spiked in.

This clonotype was seen many times. The chain links TRBV24-1 to TRBJ2-1, with 8 bases fitting TRBD2. Unmatched junction bases numbered 5, after V lost 7 bases and J lost 1 base. CDR1 is KGHDR and CDR2 is SFDVKD in the germline V gene. The CDR3 consists of 15 residues. The CDR3 DNA reads TGTGCCACCAGCCGTGCGGGAGGTTCCTACAATGAGCAGTTCTTC. Translated, it gives CATSRAGGSYNEQFF.

The table lists this clonotype with a few counts. This chain links TRBV7-6 with TRBJ2-3, with 7 bases fitting TRBD2. Germline V gene data show CDR1 as SGHVS and CDR2 as FNYEAQ. The CDR3 runs to 18 residues. V lost 1 base to trimming and J lost 0 bases; unmatched junction nucleotides: 10. The CDR3 DNA reads TGTGCCAGCAGCTTAGACGAGAGCGGGACTCCTAGCACAGATACGCAGTATTTT. It encodes CASSLDESGTPSTDTQYF.

The J gene is TRBJ1-1, the V gene TRBV12-3 or TRBV12-4; D remains ambiguous. The CDR3 has 12 amino acids. Trimming pared 4 bases from V and 7 bases from J, leaving 10 bases between. The CDR3 region is CASSSPSVEAFF. The CDR3 DNA sequence: TGTGCCAGCAGTTCCCCCTCCGTTGAAGCTTTCTTT.

The chain employs TRBV6-2 or TRBV6-3 and TRBJ1-1; weak D call: TRBD1 (6 bases). This CDR3 is 14 amino acids long. Looked up from germline, CDR1 is MNHEY and CDR2 is SVGEGT. The germline V and J ends were trimmed by 8 bases and 0 bases, with 13 bases remaining between them. Here the CDR3 reads CASAGTSMNTEAFF. The CDR3 DNA reads as TGTGCCAGCGCCGGGACATCCATGAACACTGAAGCTTTCTTT.

This clonotype showed up just a few times. The rearrangement uses TRBV6-5 and TRBJ2-7; 7 bases are shared with TRBD1. CDR1 MNHEY and CDR2 SVGAGI come from the germline V gene. The CDR3 is 15 residues long. With 0 bases clipped from V and 2 bases from J, the junction kept 4 bases outside the gene matches. The CDR3 reads CASSYSQGVAYEQYF. The CDR3 nucleotides are TGTGCCAGCAGTTACTCCCAGGGGGTGGCCTACGAGCAGTACTTC.

In its sample, this clonotype was seen many times. The chain employs TRBV7-9 and TRBJ1-4; D uncertain. Trimming shortened V by 5 bases and J by 17 bases, and 21 bases separated the two germline ends. The CDR3 is 13 residues long. Looked up from germline, CDR1 is SEHNR and CDR2 is FQNEAQ (reference sequence). CDR3 protein: CASSPPEGGNRFF. The CDR3 region has the DNA TGTGCCAGCAGCCCCCCCGAGGGCGGCAACCGTTTTTTT.

This clonotype was seen a handful of times. V usage is TRBV13 and J usage is TRBJ2-7, with D possibly matching TRBD2 (5 bases). With 6 bases removed from V and 5 bases from J, the gap between germline ends came to 14 bases. CDR3 length: 13 amino acids. CDR1 PRHDT and CDR2 FYEKMQ come from the germline V gene (reference sequence). CDR3 nucleotide sequence: TGTGCCAGCAGGGATTTAATGAGGGACGAGCAGTACTTC. Translation: CASRDLMRDEQYF.

There are many counts of this clonotype. The chain is built from TRBV29-1 and TRBJ2-2, with TRBD2 identical over 10 bases. The germline V gene encodes CDR1 SQVTM and CDR2 ANQGSEA. The CDR3 is 16 amino acids. Trimming cost V 4 bases and J 4 bases; bases outside gene matches: 9. The CDR3 loop reads CSVAVPSGSVTGELFF. The CDR3 DNA sequence: TGCAGCGTTGCTGTCCCTAGCGGGAGTGTCACCGGGGAGCTGTTTTTT.

In regard to this clonotype: Germline and junction disagree at one end, which may indicate a read error. The V call is TRBV6-2 or TRBV6-3, the J call TRBJ2-5, with D maybe TRBD2 (6 bases). Germline V CDR1 and CDR2: MNHEY, SVGEGT. The CDR3 sequence is 15 residues long. The CDR3 nucleotides are TGTGCCAGCAGTTACGGCGGAGCGTTGGGGGGAGCCTCGATCTTC. This sequence encodes CASSYGGALGGASIF.

This clonotype has only a few counts. The chain joins TRBV7-3 to TRBJ2-5; 11 bases align to TRBD2. J was trimmed by 2 bases and V by 4 bases; bases with no gene match: 6. This CDR3 spans 16 amino acids. In germline, CDR1 is SGHTA, CDR2 FQGTGA. This CDR3 is CASSSPGLAEQETQYF. The CDR3 DNA reads as TGTGCCAGCAGCTCTCCGGGACTAGCGGAGCAAGAGACCCAGTACTTC.

The V gene is TRBV28, the J gene TRBJ1-3; the D gene is possibly TRBD1 (6 bases). V lost 5 bases and J lost 4, with 15 bases in between. CDR1 MDHEN and CDR2 SYDVKM come from the germline V gene. The CDR3 extends over 15 amino acids. CDR3 in DNA: TGTGCCAGCAGTCCTACAGGGCCCGCCGGAAACACCATATATTTT. Translation gives CASSPTGPAGNTIYF.

This clonotype was seen a few times. The chain joins TRBV6-2 or TRBV6-3 to TRBJ1-1, with a possible D match to TRBD1 (6 bases). CDR1 is MNHEY, CDR2 SVGEGT, per germline. V lost 5 bases and J 8 bases, leaving 21 bases between the germline ends. The CDR3 covers 15 residues. The CDR3 here is CASSPERGAPPEAFF. Here the CDR3 DNA reads TGTGCCAGCAGTCCCGAAAGGGGGGCACCGCCCGAAGCTTTCTTT.

This clonotype was seen many times. J is TRBJ2-7 and V is TRBV6-2 or TRBV6-3; the match to TRBD1 covers 7 bases. The germline V gene encodes CDR1 MNHEY and CDR2 SVGEGT. J gave up 3 bases and V 8 bases, and 7 bases lay outside the gene matches. This CDR3 comprises 13 residues. For the CDR3, the DNA is TGTGCCAGCGGGAAGGGACAGAACTACGAGCAGTACTTC. This sequence encodes CASGKGQNYEQYF.

This clonotype was observed once. A much larger clone lies one base from this, so it may be a read error. The chain has TRBV5-6 and TRBJ2-7; D remains ambiguous. V lost 3 bases, J lost 6 bases, and 19 bases lay in between. The length of the CDR3 is 15 residues. Germline values: CDR1 SGHDT, CDR2 YYEEEE. The CDR3 DNA is TGTGCCAGCAGCTCGGTAACGGTTTTTCCGGGCGAGCAGTACTTC. Its translation is CASSSVTVFPGEQYF.

On this clonotype itself: A much larger clone lies one base from this, so it may be a read error. The chain joins TRBV4-1 to TRBJ1-5; a weak D match, TRBD1 (5 bases). Gene TRBJ2-3 matches the end of the DNA better, so the J call may be wrong. Germline CDR1 MGHRA, CDR2 YSYEKL. This CDR3 is 16 amino acids long. This chain's CDR3 is CASSRLLDRALSPQYF. The CDR3 nucleotides read TGCGCCAGCAGCCGACTCCTCGACAGAGCCTTATCGCCCCAGTATTTT.

Note on this clonotype: A much larger clonotype is one base distant, so this may be a read error. This chain joins TRBV29-1 and TRBJ2-7; D call uncertain. Germline CDR1 and CDR2: SQVTM and ANQGSEA. Trimming removed 3 bases at V and 6 bases at J, with 9 bases between. The CDR3 covers 11 residues. In nucleotides, the CDR3 is TGCAGCGTTGACTGTAGAGGCGAGCAGTACTTC. Protein: CSVDCRGEQYF.

V usage is TRBV20-1 and J usage is TRBJ2-7; 10 nucleotides align to TRBD2. CDR3 size: 15 residues. V lost 0 bases to trimming and J lost 3 bases; unmatched junction nucleotides: 5. Germline CDR1 reads DFQATT; CDR2 reads SNEGSKA (reference sequence). This CDR3 reads CSARDLAGDNYEQYF. DNA of the CDR3: TGCAGTGCTAGAGATCTAGCGGGGGACAACTACGAGCAGTACTTC.

Details on this clonotype: A much larger clonotype is one base distant, so this may be a read error. This chain links TRBV4-1 with TRBJ2-7; D is uncertain. The CDR3 extends over 15 amino acids. Germline V lookup: CDR1 MGHRA, CDR2 YSYEKL. V was shortened by 4 bases and J by 1 base, with 14 bases between the two germline ends. Written as DNA, the CDR3 is TGCGCCAGCAGCCTAGATGTACTGCCTTCCTACGAGCAGTACTTC. The encoded protein is CASSLDVLPSYEQYF.